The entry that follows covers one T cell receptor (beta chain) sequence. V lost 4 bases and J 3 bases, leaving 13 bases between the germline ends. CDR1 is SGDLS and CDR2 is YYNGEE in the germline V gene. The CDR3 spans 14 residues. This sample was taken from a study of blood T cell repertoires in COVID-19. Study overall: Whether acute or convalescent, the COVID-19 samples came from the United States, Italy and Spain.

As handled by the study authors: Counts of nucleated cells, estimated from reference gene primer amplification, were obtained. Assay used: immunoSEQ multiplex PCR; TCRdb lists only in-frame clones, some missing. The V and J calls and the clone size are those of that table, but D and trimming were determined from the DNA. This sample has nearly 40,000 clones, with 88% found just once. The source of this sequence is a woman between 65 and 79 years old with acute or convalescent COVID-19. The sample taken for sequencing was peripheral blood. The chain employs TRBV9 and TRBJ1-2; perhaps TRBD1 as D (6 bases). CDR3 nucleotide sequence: TGTGCCAGCAGCCCCAGGGGTACTGACTATGGCTACACCTTC. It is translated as CASSPRGTDYGYTF.